This is a list of T cell receptor beta chains from one sample in a study of identical twins. TCRdb re-derived calls from the 5' RACE reads in MiXCR, one entry per CDR3 protein. The sample consists of about 890,000 distinct CDR3 sequences, 12% of them appearing once. These data also featured in a second study, about yellow fever vaccine responses in identical twins.

Input material: PBMCs. All receptors derive from a woman aged 18-30 years in good health. The CDR3 runs from the conserved cysteine through the conserved F or W. Each record gives: J gene, D gene, CDR3 length, clone size, V gene, CDR3 DNA, CDR3 protein. A D gene is named only where the DNA matches it firmly. Expanded clones get a size class; other rows say once, few or many, or leave the size out.

j_call: TRBJ2-5
d_call: .
cdr3_length: 16
clone_size: few
v_call: TRBV7-6
cdr3_nt: TGTGCCAGCAGCTTAGCCCCCCCTAGTCAGCAAGAGACCCAGTACTTC
cdr3_aa: CASSLAPPSQQETQYF

j_call: TRBJ2-3
d_call: .
cdr3_length: 11
clone_size: few
v_call: TRBV7-9
cdr3_nt: TGTGCCAGCATAGACACAGATACGCAGTATTTT
cdr3_aa: CASIDTDTQYF

j_call: TRBJ2-7
d_call: .
cdr3_length: 15
clone_size: .
v_call: TRBV11-2
cdr3_nt: TGTGCCAGCAGCCGGGGACGTACAATCTCCTACGAGCAGTACTTC
cdr3_aa: CASSRGRTISYEQYF

j_call: TRBJ2-7
d_call: TRBD2
cdr3_length: 14
clone_size: .
v_call: TRBV5-1
cdr3_nt: TGCGCCAGCAGATCCTCCGGGACTAACTACGAGCAGTACTTC
cdr3_aa: CASRSSGTNYEQYF

j_call: TRBJ2-7
d_call: TRBD1
cdr3_length: 16
clone_size: few
v_call: TRBV27
cdr3_nt: TGTGCCAGCAGTTTGGCCGGTGGGACAGGGACTACGGAGCAGTACTTC
cdr3_aa: CASSLAGGTGTTEQYF

j_call: TRBJ2-1
d_call: TRBD2
cdr3_length: 17
clone_size: .
v_call: TRBV4-1
cdr3_nt: TGCGCCAGCAGCCAATCCGGGGGGGTAGCGGGCTTAAATGAGCAGTTCTTC
cdr3_aa: CASSQSGGVAGLNEQFF

j_call: TRBJ1-1
d_call: .
cdr3_length: 15
clone_size: .
v_call: TRBV5-4
cdr3_nt: TGTGCCAGCAGAGTGGCCGGGACCGGGAACGGTGAAGCTTTCTTT
cdr3_aa: CASRVAGTGNGEAFF

j_call: TRBJ2-1
d_call: .
cdr3_length: 12
clone_size: .
v_call: TRBV7-9
cdr3_nt: TGTGCCAGCAGCAAAATCGGACAAGAGGGGTTCTTC
cdr3_aa: CASSKIGQEGFF

j_call: TRBJ2-4
d_call: .
cdr3_length: 13
clone_size: .
v_call: TRBV7-9
cdr3_nt: TGTGCCACCTCGGACCCCACCAAAAACATTCAGTACTTC
cdr3_aa: CATSDPTKNIQYF

j_call: TRBJ1-1
d_call: .
cdr3_length: 11
clone_size: .
v_call: TRBV20-1
cdr3_nt: TGCAGTGCTTACAGGGACACTGAAGCTTTCTTT
cdr3_aa: CSAYRDTEAFF